Each of the 14 T cell receptor beta chains below was sequenced from the same sample in a study. Each CDR3 protein gets one entry after TCRdb re-called the 5' RACE reads with MiXCR. The sample lists roughly 55,000 distinct CDR3 sequences, around 25% occurring once. The sample consisted of tumor-infiltrating naive CD4+ T cells sorted from the breast tumor. Documented subset: naive CD4+ T cells, CD4+CD45RA+CD25-. The receptor set was obtained from a female donor with breast cancer.

Only a few counts were recorded for this clonotype. V and J are TRBV6-2 or TRBV6-3 and TRBJ2-3; D uncertain. The CDR3 has 11 residues. V shed 6 bases and J shed 7 bases, with 8 bases lying between them. The V gene's germline CDR1 is MNHEY and CDR2 SVGEGT. For the CDR3, the DNA is TGTGCCAGCAGCGTTCTGTATACGCAGTATTTT. It encodes CASSVLYTQYF.

The chain uses TRBV28 and TRBJ1-1; D call uncertain. The CDR3 contains 12 residues. V lost 2 bases and J 10 bases, leaving 11 bases between the germline ends. The germline CDR1 and CDR2 sequences are MDHEN and SYDVKM. CDR3 nucleotide sequence: TGTGCCAGCAGTTTAAGGAGTGCTCGAGCTTTCTTT. Translation gives CASSLRSARAFF.

The chain carries TRBV5-1 and TRBJ2-1; the D call may be TRBD1 or TRBD2 (5 bases each). Trimming removed 5 bases at V and 2 bases at J, with 11 bases between. Germline CDR1 is SGHRS and CDR2 is YFSETQ. This CDR3 contains 14 residues. The CDR3: CASRIWGPYNEQFF. DNA of the CDR3: TGCGCCAGCAGGATTTGGGGACCCTACAATGAGCAGTTCTTC.

Turning to this clonotype: With a much larger clone just one base away, this may be a read error. V usage is TRBV7-9 and J usage is TRBJ2-1, with D possibly TRBD1 on 5 matching bases. V was clipped by 5 bases and J by 7 bases, with 18 bases between them. The CDR3 loop spans 15 amino acids. Looked up from germline, CDR1 is SEHNR and CDR2 is FQNEAQ (reference sequence). Here the CDR3 DNA reads TGTGCCAGCAGCCTGCCCCCCCGTTCAGGGAATGAGCAGTTCTTC. Translated: CASSLPPRSGNEQFF. The whole variable domain, remainder taken from reference TRBV7-9 and TRBJ2-1, is DTGVSQNPRHKITKRGQNVTFRCDPISEHNRLYWYRQTLGQGPEFLTYFQNEAQLEKSRLLSDRFSAERPKGSFSTLEIQRTEQGDSAMYLCASSLPPRSGNEQFFGPGTRLTVL.

This clonotype has ten or more counts. The chain is built from TRBV7-9 and TRBJ2-1; no definite D call. Germline V lookup: CDR1 SEHNR, CDR2 FQNEAQ (reference sequence). V was cut by 10 bases and J by 9 bases, with 22 bases left in between. The CDR3 is 14 amino acids. The CDR3 reads CATQFGPRRSEQFF. DNA for the CDR3: TGTGCCACCCAGTTCGGACCCCGACGGTCTGAGCAGTTCTTC.

This clonotype was found a few times. The CDR3 DNA reads TGTGCCAGCAGCTCCTCGGGAGGGGGTTTCCAAGAGACCCAGTACTTC. Its protein product is CASSSSGGGFQETQYF. The chain links TRBV7-2 to TRBJ2-5, with TRBD2 matching over 8 bases. The CDR3 length is 16 residues. The germline gives CDR1 SGHTA, CDR2 FQGNSA. Trimming took 4 bases from V and 1 from J; bases not matched to a gene: 8.

The chain carries TRBV7-9 and TRBJ2-1; 10 nucleotides align to TRBD2. Germline V lookup: CDR1 SEHNR, CDR2 FQNEAQ (reference sequence). V lost 5 bases to trimming and J lost 6 bases; unmatched junction nucleotides: 13. This CDR3 contains 17 residues. The CDR3 sequence is CASSLPGLAGGSNEQFF. The DNA for the CDR3 is TGTGCCAGCAGCCTCCCCGGTTTAGCGGGAGGCTCCAATGAGCAGTTCTTC.

This clonotype was seen only a few times. The chain carries TRBV7-9 and TRBJ2-1; a possible D gene is TRBD2 (5 bases). Trimming removed 7 bases at V and 8 bases at J, with 24 bases between. This CDR3 comprises 16 residues. The germline CDR1 and CDR2 sequences are SEHNR and FQNEAQ (reference sequence). The CDR3 coding sequence is TGTGCCAGCAAACTTAGAGGGCTAGACGGTAAAGATGAGCAGTTCTTC. Its translation is CASKLRGLDGKDEQFF.

This clonotype has only a few counts. Germline and junction disagree at one end, which may indicate a read error. The J gene is TRBJ2-7, the V gene TRBV29-1, with 9 nucleotides matching TRBD2. This CDR3 is built from 13 residues. Germline loops: CDR1 SQVTM, CDR2 ANQGSEA. The CDR3 spells CSVQSSGTYEPYF. The DNA of the CDR3 is TGCAGCGTTCAGTCTAGCGGGACCTACGAGCCGTACTTC.

This chain uses TRBV12-3 or TRBV12-4 with TRBJ1-6, with TRBD1 as a possible D gene (6 bases). Deletions cut 5 bases from V and 8 bases from J, with 13 bases between. There are 14 residues in the CDR3. In nucleotides, the CDR3 is TGTGCCAGCAGTATAGGGGGGAACCATTCACCCCTCCACTTT. It yields the protein CASSIGGNHSPLHF.

This sequence joins TRBV6-5 and TRBJ2-1; 12 nucleotides match TRBD2. Trimming at V came to 5 bases and at J to 8 bases, leaving 16 bases not matched to a gene. The germline CDR1 and CDR2 sequences are MNHEY and SVGAGI. This CDR3 comprises 18 residues. The CDR3 protein is CASSEAALAGGATHEQFF. CDR3 bases: TGTGCCAGCAGTGAAGCGGCACTAGCGGGAGGCGCCACCCATGAGCAGTTCTTC.

This chain connects TRBV7-3 to TRBJ2-1; 8 positions match TRBD2. The CDR3 is 14 residues long. From germline, CDR1 is SGHTA and CDR2 FQGTGA. Trimming removed 5 bases from V and 9 bases from J; junction bases left unmatched: 9. The CDR3 bases are TGTGCCAGCAGCAGTCAAAGCGGGGGAGGTGAGCAGTTCTTC. Translated, it gives CASSSQSGGGEQFF.

V usage is TRBV5-1 and J usage is TRBJ1-2; no clear D. The ends were cut back, 2 bases at V and 0 bases at J, with 14 bases in the middle. There are 16 residues in the CDR3. The germline V gene encodes CDR1 SGHRS and CDR2 YFSETQ. CDR3 nucleotide sequence: TGCGCCAGCAGCTTAAGAACAGATCAAGCTAACTATGGCTACACCTTC. Its protein product is CASSLRTDQANYGYTF.

This clonotype was observed a handful of times. The genes are TRBV6-1 and TRBJ1-2; D is ambiguous. The CDR3 has 13 amino acids. The germline V gene has CDR1 MNHNS and CDR2 SASEGT. Between the trimmed V and J ends, which lost 4 bases and 0 bases, there was a span of 6 bases. The CDR3 sequence: CASSAGANYGYTF. The DNA of the CDR3 is TGTGCCAGCAGTGCCGGGGCTAACTATGGCTACACCTTC.